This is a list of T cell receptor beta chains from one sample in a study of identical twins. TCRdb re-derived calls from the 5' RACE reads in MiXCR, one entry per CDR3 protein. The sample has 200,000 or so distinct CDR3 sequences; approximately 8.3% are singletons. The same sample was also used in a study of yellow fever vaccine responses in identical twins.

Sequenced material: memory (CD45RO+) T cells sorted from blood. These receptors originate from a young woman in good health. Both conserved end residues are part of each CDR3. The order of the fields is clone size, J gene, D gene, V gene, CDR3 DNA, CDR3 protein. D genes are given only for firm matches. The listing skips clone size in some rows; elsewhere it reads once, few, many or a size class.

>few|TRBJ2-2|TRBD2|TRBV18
TGTGCCAGCTCCCCGCTTGCCCCGGGACTAGCGGGAGACACCGGGGAGCTGTTTTTT
CASSPLAPGLAGDTGELFF
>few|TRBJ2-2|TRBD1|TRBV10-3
TGTGCCATCAAGGGACAGGGGGCGACCGGGGAGCTGTTTTTT
CAIKGQGATGELFF
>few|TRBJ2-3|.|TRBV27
TGTGCCAGCAGTTCCAGGCGAATAACTAGCACAGATACGCAGTATTTT
CASSSRRITSTDTQYF
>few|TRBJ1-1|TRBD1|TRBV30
TGTGCCTGGATGTTCAGGGGGTACAGAGACACTGAAGCTTTCTTT
CAWMFRGYRDTEAFF
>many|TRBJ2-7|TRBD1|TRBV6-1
TGTGCCAGCGGTAGACAGGGTGGGAGCGAGCAGTACTTC
CASGRQGGSEQYF
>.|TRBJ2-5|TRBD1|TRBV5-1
TGCGCCAGCAGCTCACAGGGGTACGAGACCCAGTACTTC
CASSSQGYETQYF
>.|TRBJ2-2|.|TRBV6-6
TGTGCCAGCAGTTCAAGGGGATCCGGGGAGCTGTTTTTT
CASSSRGSGELFF
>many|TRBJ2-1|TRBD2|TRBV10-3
TGTGCCATCAGTGAGAAGGGACTAGAGCACAATGAGCAGTTCTTC
CAISEKGLEHNEQFF
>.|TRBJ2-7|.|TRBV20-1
TGCAGTGCTCTCCGAGACATCCTCTACGAGCAGTACTTC
CSALRDILYEQYF
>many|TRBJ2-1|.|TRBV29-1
TGCAGCGCTAGACTGGGATACAATGAGCAGTTCTTC
CSARLGYNEQFF
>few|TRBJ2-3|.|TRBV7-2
TGTGCCAGCAGCCTAGTACGGTTCACAGATACGCAGTATTTT
CASSLVRFTDTQYF
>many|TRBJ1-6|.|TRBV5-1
TGCGCCAGCAGCTTGGATGGGGCCCCCAATTCACCCCTCCACTTT
CASSLDGAPNSPLHF
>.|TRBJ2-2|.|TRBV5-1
TGCGCCAGCAGCCCCGGCAGGGTAGGGCCCGGGGAGCTGTTTTTT
CASSPGRVGPGELFF
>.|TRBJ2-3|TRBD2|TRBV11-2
TGTGCCAGCAGCCGGGACTATTTGAGCCCGCAGTATTTT
CASSRDYLSPQYF
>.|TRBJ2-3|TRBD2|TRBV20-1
TGCAGTGCTAGAGACCCCTGGACTAGCGGGGTTACAGATACGCAGTATTTT
CSARDPWTSGVTDTQYF
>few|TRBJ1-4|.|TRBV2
TGTGCCAGCAGTGAACTCCAGGGTGGTGAAAAACTGTTTTTT
CASSELQGGEKLFF
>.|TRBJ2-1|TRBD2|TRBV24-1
TGTGCCAGCCTATCACCGCGCCCCTCGCTACTAGCGGGACCCTACAATGAGCAGTTCTTC
CASLSPRPSLLAGPYNEQFF
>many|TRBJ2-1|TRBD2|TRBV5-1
TGCGCCAGCAGCTTCGGCGGGGGGAGCGGGAATGAGCAGTTCTTC
CASSFGGGSGNEQFF
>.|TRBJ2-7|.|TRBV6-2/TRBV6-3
TGTGCCAGCAGTACGCAACCAAGCTCCTACGAGCAGTACTTC
CASSTQPSSYEQYF
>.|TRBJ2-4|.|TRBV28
TGTGCCAGCAGTTTTGAGGGAAGGGGGTTTTTAGCCAAAAACATTCAGTACTTC
CASSFEGRGFLAKNIQYF
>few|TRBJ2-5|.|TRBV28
TGTGCCAGCAGTGCCCCTGGGGGGGCGCGAGAGACCCAGTACTTC
CASSAPGGARETQYF
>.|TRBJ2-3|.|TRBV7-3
TGTGCCAGCAGCTTAACGGGTGCTTCGGGCATAACAGATACGCAGTATTTT
CASSLTGASGITDTQYF
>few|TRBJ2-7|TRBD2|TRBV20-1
TGCAGTGCTAGAGATGTGTTGAGGCGGGAGGGCCTCTACGAGCAGTACTTC
CSARDVLRREGLYEQYF
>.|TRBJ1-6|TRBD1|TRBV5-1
TGCGCCAGCAGCTTGGACAGGGGCGGATTTTATAATTCACCCCTCCACTTT
CASSLDRGGFYNSPLHF
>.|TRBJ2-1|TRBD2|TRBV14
TGTGCCAGCAGCCAAGGACGGCGCTTAGCGGGAGGCAGCTCCTACAATGAGCAGTTCTTC
CASSQGRRLAGGSSYNEQFF
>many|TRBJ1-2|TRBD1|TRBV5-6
TGTGCCAGCAGCCTGGGGGGACAGGGAGGCTATGGCTACACCTTC
CASSLGGQGGYGYTF
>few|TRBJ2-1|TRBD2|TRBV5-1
TGCGCCAGCAGCTGGCCCAGACTAGCGGGGGGGCCTAACAATGAGCAGTTCTTC
CASSWPRLAGGPNNEQFF
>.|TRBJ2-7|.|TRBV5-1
TGCGCCAGCGGCGAAGGGGGACTCGGCAACGAGCAGTACTTC
CASGEGGLGNEQYF
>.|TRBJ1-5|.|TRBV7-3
TGTGCCAGCAGCTTAGGGCCTTATCAGCCCCAGCATTTT
CASSLGPYQPQHF
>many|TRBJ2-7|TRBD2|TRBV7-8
TGTGCCAGCAGCTACTCCGGGACTAGCGGGAGTTACGAGCAGTACTTC
CASSYSGTSGSYEQYF
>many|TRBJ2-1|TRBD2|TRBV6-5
TGTGCCAGCAGTTACGGGCTAGCGGGATACACTCAATACAATGAGCAGTTCTTC
CASSYGLAGYTQYNEQFF
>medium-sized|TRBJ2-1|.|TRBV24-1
TGTGCCACCAGTGATTTTCTGAGGGGCAATGAGCAGTTCTTC
CATSDFLRGNEQFF
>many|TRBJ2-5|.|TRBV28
TGTGCCAGCAGGGGAGGGGGGCCCCCAGAGACCCAGTACTTC
CASRGGGPPETQYF
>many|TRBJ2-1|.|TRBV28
TGTGCCAGCAGGAACCCCGCCGGGGCTGGCAATGAGCAGTTCTTC
CASRNPAGAGNEQFF
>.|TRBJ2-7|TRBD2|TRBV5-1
TGCGCCAGCAGCTCCTCTGGGAGGGGCCCGCCCTACGAGCAGTACTTC
CASSSSGRGPPYEQYF